This T cell receptor beta chain derives from a study of radiation and T cells in renal cell carcinoma. Time point given: baseline pretreatment blood. The treatment: 15 Gy SBRT to primary tumor, nephrectomy 4 weeks later. Deletions cut 0 bases from V and 1 base from J, with 9 bases between. CDR3 length: 15 amino acids. Germline V gene lookup returns CDR1 SGDLS and CDR2 YYNGEE. Generated by immunoSEQ multiplex PCR, the TCRdb table keeps only in-frame clones and is missing some. The table has tens of thousands of clones, approximately 80% seen once. This rearrangement joins TRBV9 to TRBJ2-3; perhaps D is TRBD1 or TRBD2 (6 bases each). The clonotype was recovered from a man between 60 and 70 years old with renal cell carcinoma. Material: blood, obtained from a patient whose treatment included radiotherapy and nephrectomy. This CDR3 is CASSVEGGGTDTQYF. CDR3 sequence (DNA): TGTGCCAGCAGCGTAGAGGGGGGTGGCACAGATACGCAGTATTTT.